The sequence of this TCR beta chain was determined in a study of cytomegalovirus exposure and HLA in healthy donors. The PCR used 60 Vbeta and 13 Jbeta primers. Sequenced by immunoSEQ multiplex PCR; TCRdb stores in-frame clones only, minus some. The sample carries some 190,000 clones, about 80% recorded once. V shed 2 bases and J 3 bases; nucleotides not matched to a gene: 6. CDR1 is SGHRS and CDR2 is YFSETQ in the germline V gene. The length of the CDR3 is 15 residues. Material: PBMCs. The clonotype comes from a middle-aged woman in good health and CMV-seronegative. The chain is built from TRBV5-1 and TRBJ2-7; 9 bases are shared with TRBD1. The CDR3 is CASSFADRGGYEQYF. The CDR3 DNA reads TGCGCCAGCAGCTTCGCGGACAGGGGAGGCTACGAGCAGTACTTC.